These 11 T cell receptor beta chains share one sample of origin, sequenced in a study of Graves' ophthalmopathy and Graves' hyperthyroidism. RNA served as the template for amplifying TCR beta CDR3 regions. RT-PCR with HTBI primers came first, then second-round multiplex PCR. TCRdb called the multiplex PCR reads again in MiXCR, with one record for every CDR3 protein. This sample has some 1.1 million distinct CDR3 sequences, with 35% to 40% found just once. The specimen sequenced was peripheral blood or thyroid tissue (not recorded which). The receptors shown here come from an adult man with Graves' hyperthyroidism.

This clonotype was counted a few times. The rearrangement links TRBV4-3 to TRBJ1-3; D gene ambiguous. The CDR3 totals 16 residues. The V gene lost 0 bases and the J gene lost 3 bases, with 12 bases spanning the gap. Germline CDR1 LGHNA, CDR2 YSLEER. The CDR3 spells CASSQDIRGNGNTIYF. The DNA for the CDR3 is TGCGCCAGCAGCCAAGATATCCGAGGGAATGGAAACACCATATATTTT.

This clonotype showed up many times. The chain combines TRBV11-2 with TRBJ2-2; a weak D match, TRBD1 (6 bases). CDR1 SGHAT and CDR2 FQNNGV come from the germline V gene. Trimming took off 6 bases at V and 1 base at J, with 6 bases between the two ends. CDR3 length equals 13 residues. The DNA of the CDR3 is TGTGCCAGCAGAGGGGGGAACACCGGGGAGCTGTTTTTT. Its translation: CASRGGNTGELFF.

The chain has TRBV10-2 and TRBJ1-1, with a possible D match to TRBD1 (6 bases). Trimming left V 2 bases short and J 0 bases short, with 10 bases between. Germline loops: CDR1 WSHSY, CDR2 SAAADI. The CDR3 loop spans 15 amino acids. CDR3 in DNA: TGCGCCAGCAGTGAGCCGGACAGTCTGAACACTGAAGCTTTCTTT. Its translation: CASSEPDSLNTEAFF.

This clonotype has just a few counts. The chain recombines TRBV5-1 with TRBJ1-2, with D hard to call. CDR1 and CDR2 (germline): SGHRS, YFSETQ. Trimming removed 6 bases at V and 8 bases at J, with 8 bases between. The CDR3 contains 10 residues. The CDR3, as DNA: TGCGCCAGCACCTGGGGAGGCTACACCTTC. Translated: CASTWGGYTF.

This clonotype appeared many times. The chain recombines TRBV29-1 with TRBJ1-2; the D gene is possibly TRBD1 (6 bases). The V gene's germline CDR1 is SQVTM and CDR2 ANQGSEA. Trimming cost V 0 bases and J 6 bases, with 8 bases left between them. The CDR3 consists of 12 residues. DNA of the CDR3: TGCAGCGTTGAAGATGGGGGCAATGGCTACACCTTC. Its protein product is CSVEDGGNGYTF.

The count of this clonotype is one. This chain joins TRBV7-2 and TRBJ2-7; D gene unclear. V lost 3 bases to trimming and J lost 5 bases, with 8 bases between them. The CDR3 extends over 12 amino acids. Per the germline V gene, CDR1 is SGHTA and CDR2 is FQGNSA. The DNA for the CDR3 is TGTGCCAGCAGCTTCCAACTTCACGAGCAGTACTTC. Its protein product is CASSFQLHEQYF.

This chain joins TRBV5-4 and TRBJ1-4, with 10 bases fitting TRBD1. Germline lookup yields CDR1 SGHNT and CDR2 YYREEE (reference sequence). The CDR3 runs to 16 residues. With V trimmed by 4 bases and J by 2 bases, 5 bases remained unmatched. CDR3 sequence: CASSGQGDGTNEKLFF. In nucleotides, the CDR3 is TGTGCCAGCAGCGGACAGGGGGATGGGACTAATGAAAAACTGTTTTTT.

At least ten counts were recorded for this clonotype. V gene TRBV4-3 combines with J gene TRBJ1-6; perhaps TRBD1 as D (5 bases). The germline V gene has CDR1 LGHNA and CDR2 YSLEER. Deletions cut 3 bases from V and 3 bases from J, with 9 bases between. The CDR3 contains 15 residues. DNA for the CDR3: TGCGCCAGCAGCCAGGAGGGACGCTATAATTCACCCCTCCACTTT. Translating it yields CASSQEGRYNSPLHF.

The chain has TRBV12-3 or TRBV12-4 and TRBJ1-1; 7 bases are a match to TRBD1. The CDR3 sequence is 14 residues long. With 6 bases clipped from V and 6 bases from J, the junction kept 10 bases outside the gene matches. DNA for the CDR3: TGTGCCAGCAGCCCAGGGGGGAGCGCCTCTGAAGCTTTCTTT. As protein: CASSPGGSASEAFF.

The table lists this clonotype with many counts. The J gene is TRBJ2-7, the V gene TRBV24-1, with D unclear. The CDR3 runs to 14 residues. The germline CDR1 and CDR2 sequences are KGHDR and SFDVKD. Trimming removed 2 bases from V and 1 base from J, with 8 bases in between. CDR3 sequence: CATSDSTESYEQYF. The CDR3 DNA reads as TGTGCCACCAGTGATTCGACTGAGTCCTACGAGCAGTACTTC.

The V gene is TRBV6-5, the J gene TRBJ1-1; D ambiguous. The CDR3 contains 14 residues. V was cut by 5 bases and J by 4 bases, with 14 bases left in between. The germline gives CDR1 MNHEY, CDR2 SVGAGI. The CDR3 loop is CASSVEMESTEAFF. The CDR3 DNA reads TGTGCCAGCAGTGTCGAGATGGAGTCCACTGAAGCTTTCTTT.